This T cell receptor (beta chain) was recorded in a study of shared clonotypes between healthy human individuals. Germline trimming cut 2 bases from V and 2 bases from J; bases unmatched to any gene: 3. Per the germline V gene, CDR1 is KGHSH and CDR2 is LQKENI. The CDR3 spans 14 residues. A note on this clone: Other DNA sequences in this specimen translate into the identical CDR3.

Each of the donors was a healthy adult who was HIV-negative and had not had a recent acute infection or vaccination. Running of the assay took place at deep level. Produced via immunoSEQ multiplex PCR; TCRdb's table is partial and in-frame only. This table holds millions of clones, approximately 92% found once. The material sequenced was naive CD4+ T cells sorted from blood. Subset specified: CD45RA+ positively selected. The sequence came from a man aged 18-30 years in good health. The chain is built from TRBV18 and TRBJ2-7, with 7 bases aligning to TRBD2. Here the CDR3 DNA reads TGTGCCAGCTCACCAGGCGGGGGACCCTACGAGCAGTACTTC. Translating it yields CASSPGGGPYEQYF.